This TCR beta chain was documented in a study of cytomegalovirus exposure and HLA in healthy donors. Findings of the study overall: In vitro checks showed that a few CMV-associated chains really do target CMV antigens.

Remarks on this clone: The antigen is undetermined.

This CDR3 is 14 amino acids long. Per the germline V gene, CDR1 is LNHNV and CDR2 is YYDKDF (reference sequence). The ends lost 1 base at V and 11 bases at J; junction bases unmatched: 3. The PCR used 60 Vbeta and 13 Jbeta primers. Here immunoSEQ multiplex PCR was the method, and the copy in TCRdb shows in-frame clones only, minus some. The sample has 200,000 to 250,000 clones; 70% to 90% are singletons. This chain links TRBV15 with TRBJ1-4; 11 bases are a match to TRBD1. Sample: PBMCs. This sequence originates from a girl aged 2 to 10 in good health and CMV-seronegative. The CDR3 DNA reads TGTGCCACCAGCAGAGCCGGGACAGGGGGGAAACTGTTTTTT. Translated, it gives CATSRAGTGGKLFF.